This T cell receptor beta chain came from a study of blood T cell repertoires in COVID-19. On the study more broadly: The United States, Italy and Spain were the sources of the acute and convalescent COVID-19 samples.

The CDR3 is 17 residues long. The ends lost 0 bases at V and 6 bases at J; junction bases unmatched: 8. The table came from immunoSEQ multiplex PCR; TCRdb's copy has only in-frame clones and leaves some out. The sample holds 55,000 to 70,000 clones, roughly 84% seen once. This TCR was recovered from a woman under 30 with acute or convalescent COVID-19. The material sequenced was peripheral blood. V and J are TRBV23-1 and TRBJ2-2; 9 bases line up with TRBD1. TRBV23-1 is an ORF, and what it does is uncertain. In DNA, the CDR3 is TGCGCCAGCAGTCAATCGAAGGGACAGGGAAGTGCCGGGGAGCTGTTTTTT. The encoded protein is CASSQSKGQGSAGELFF.